Below, 9 T cell receptor beta chains from the same sample are listed, as sequenced in a study of control samples from healthy donors and cancer patients. The assay was immunoSEQ multiplex PCR, and TCRdb's table has in-frame clones only and misses some. The table has 130,000 to 150,000 clones, around 90% seen once; the top ten hold roughly 12%. The sample comprised blood. These receptors were collected from a young man in good health.

This chain uses TRBV6-1 with TRBJ1-1; possible D gene TRBD1, 6 bases. CDR1 MNHNS and CDR2 SASEGT come from the germline V gene. The V end lost 0 bases, the J end lost 3 bases, and 11 bases lay between the germline ends. CDR3 size: 15 residues. The CDR3 sequence is CASSEAQQGYTEAFF. The CDR3 nucleotides are TGTGCCAGCAGTGAAGCGCAGCAGGGGTACACTGAAGCTTTCTTT.

This clone was seen just once. The chain uses TRBV30 and TRBJ2-2; 8 positions match TRBD1. Trimming took 1 base from V and 4 from J; bases not matched to a gene: 2. The CDR3 consists of 14 residues. CDR1 is GTSNPN, CDR2 SVGIG, per germline (reference sequence). The CDR3 DNA is TGTGCCTGGAGTGAGGACAGGGCCACCGGGGAGCTGTTTTTT. It codes for CAWSEDRATGELFF.

Only one count was recorded for this clone. The chain uses TRBV9 and TRBJ2-5; TRBD2 aligns across 16 bases. CDR1 and CDR2 (germline): SGDLS, YYNGEE. The CDR3 is 18 residues long. After removal of 0 bases from V and 2 bases from J, the junction contained 4 bases not matched to a gene. CDR3 sequence: CASSVGVGLAGGQETQYF. The CDR3 nucleotides are TGTGCCAGCAGCGTAGGAGTGGGACTAGCGGGAGGGCAAGAGACCCAGTACTTC.

J is TRBJ2-3 and V is TRBV3-1 (or the pseudogene TRBV3-2); 13 bases agree with TRBD2. Per germline, CDR1 LGHDT and CDR2 YNNKEL (reference sequence). J gave up 2 bases and V 6 bases, and 11 bases lay outside the gene matches. The CDR3 spans 18 residues. The CDR3 nucleotides read TGTGCCAGCAGTCCGACTAGCGGGAGGCCCTCGCCCACAGATACGCAGTATTTT. Translating it yields CASSPTSGRPSPTDTQYF.

This rearrangement joins TRBV19 to TRBJ1-1, with no clear D. CDR3 length: 15 amino acids. Trimming left V 1 base short and J 1 base short, with 10 bases between. Germline V gene lookup returns CDR1 LNHDA and CDR2 SQIVND (reference sequence). CDR3 loop: CASSIVRSQNTEAFF. The CDR3 coding sequence is TGTGCCAGTAGTATAGTTCGGAGCCAGAACACTGAAGCTTTCTTT. The full variable domain, its missing parts supplied by reference TRBV19 and TRBJ1-1, is DGGITQSPKYLFRKEGQNVTLSCEQNLNHDAMYWYRQDPGQGLRLIYYSQIVNDFQKGDIAEGYSVSREKKESFPLTVTSAQKNPTAFYLCASSIVRSQNTEAFFGQGTRLTVV.

The chain employs TRBV6-5 and TRBJ2-7; D is ambiguous. The CDR3 runs 14 residues. Trimming shortened V by 8 bases and J by 3 bases, and 17 bases separated the two germline ends. The germline V gene has CDR1 MNHEY and CDR2 SVGAGI. The CDR3 DNA reads as TGTGCCAGCTGGATTGGACCCACGAGCTACGAGCAGTACTTC. Encoded protein: CASWIGPTSYEQYF.

The chain has TRBV24-1 and TRBJ2-2; 14 bases map to TRBD2. Germline-derived CDR1 and CDR2 are KGHDR and SFDVKD. The CDR3 length is 18 residues. V lost 4 bases and J lost 4; bases outside the gene matches: 7. This CDR3 is CATSDLGTSGSLTGELFF. CDR3 nucleotides: TGTGCCACCAGTGACTTAGGGACTAGCGGGAGTCTCACCGGGGAGCTGTTTTTT.

The gene calls are TRBV6-2 or TRBV6-3 and TRBJ2-3; the match to TRBD1 covers 8 bases. The ends lost 0 bases at V and 4 bases at J; junction bases unmatched: 6. Germline assignment: CDR1 MNHEY and CDR2 SVGEGT. The CDR3 runs to 16 residues. The CDR3 region has the DNA TGTGCCAGCAGTTACTCCGGACAGGGCGGATCAGATACGCAGTATTTT. It codes for CASSYSGQGGSDTQYF.

The V and J genes are TRBV5-4 and TRBJ2-5; D is ambiguous. This CDR3 is 15 amino acids long. V dropped 4 bases and J dropped 1 base, with 14 bases sitting between them. Germline loops: CDR1 SGHNT, CDR2 YYREEE (reference sequence). CDR3 in amino acids: CASSRSLFRQETQYF. CDR3 nucleotides: TGTGCCAGCAGCCGGTCGCTGTTTCGCCAAGAGACCCAGTACTTC.